This T cell receptor (beta chain) was captured in a study of blood T cell repertoires in COVID-19. CDR3 length equals 14 residues. After removal of 3 bases from V and 4 bases from J, the junction contained 4 bases not matched to a gene. Per the germline V gene, CDR1 is SGDLS and CDR2 is YYNGEE. Assay: immunoSEQ multiplex PCR; the TCRdb copy retains only in-frame clones and omits some. The sample holds around 250,000 clones, about 87% seen once. This sequence joins TRBV9 and TRBJ2-1; TRBD1 aligns across 7 bases. The sequence was collected from a man between 50 and 59 years old who had been exposed to COVID-19. The sequenced sample consisted of PBMCs or T cells enriched from blood (not recorded which). In DNA form, the CDR3 reads TGTGCCAGCAGCGGGGACAGTAGATACAATGAGCAGTTCTTC. Translated: CASSGDSRYNEQFF.